Presented here are 29 T cell receptor beta chains from one specimen sequenced in a study of blood T cell repertoires in COVID-19 (dated by TCRdb to between 2020 and 2021). The library was generated by the immunoSEQ multiplex PCR assay. The clones in this table, taken by TCRdb from immuneACCESS, are in-frame only. Not every clone is retained; where verified, under half of the shortfall comes from an unresolved V gene, and the cause of the rest is unknown. The sample includes approximately 190,000 clones, with under 90% observed a single time. The ten biggest clones cover less than 20% of the sample. Material: peripheral blood. These receptors were taken from a human donor in a cohort sampled during active COVID-19.

The chain joins TRBV12-5 to TRBJ2-3; D unresolved. Germline V gene data show CDR1 as LGHNT and CDR2 as FRNRAP. V lost 4 bases, J lost 4 bases, and 9 bases lay in between. There are 13 residues in the CDR3. Written as DNA, the CDR3 is TGTGCTAGTGGTTCACTCGTCCCAGATACGCAGTATTTT. Translation: CASGSLVPDTQYF.

Written as DNA, the CDR3 is TGCAGCGCCTTCTCAGGGGGGACGGCTTTCTTT. Translation gives CSAFSGGTAFF. The chain combines TRBV29-1 with TRBJ1-1, with 7 positions matching TRBD1. V gave up 7 bases and J gave up 11 bases; unmatched junction bases: 10. Germline-derived CDR1 and CDR2 are SQVTM and ANQGSEA. CDR3 length: 11 residues.

The J gene is TRBJ1-1, the V gene TRBV10-2; D unresolved. V dropped 8 bases and J dropped 1 base, with 11 bases sitting between them. CDR1 and CDR2 (germline): WSHSY, SAAADI. The CDR3 extends over 13 amino acids. The CDR3 protein is CASSPRENTEAFF. Written as DNA, the CDR3 is TGCGCCAGCTCTCCCCGAGAGAACACTGAAGCTTTCTTT.

This rearrangement joins TRBV5-1 to TRBJ1-6; maybe TRBD1 (5 bases). The V end was cut by 2 bases, the J end by 5 bases, with 11 bases between. CDR1 is SGHRS and CDR2 is YFSETQ in the germline V gene. CDR3 length: 15 residues. The CDR3 reads CASSLGGTDNSPLHF. As DNA, the CDR3 is TGCGCCAGCAGCTTAGGAGGGACCGATAATTCACCCCTCCACTTT.

This rearrangement joins TRBV29-1 to TRBJ2-1, with 9 bases fitting TRBD2. The CDR3 runs 16 residues. Germline CDR1 reads SQVTM; CDR2 reads ANQGSEA. Trimming removed 7 bases from V and 0 bases from J; junction bases left unmatched: 10. The CDR3 nucleotides read TGCAGCGCCCGCGGGAGGGCCGCAAGCTCCTACAATGAGCAGTTCTTC. This translates into CSARGRAASSYNEQFF.

The CDR3 loop reads CSVSDRVYEQYF. CDR3 bases: TGCAGCGTGTCCGACAGGGTCTACGAGCAGTACTTC. The V gene is TRBV29-1, the J gene TRBJ2-7; 7 bases agree with TRBD1. CDR3 size: 12 residues. With 6 bases clipped from V and 3 bases from J, the junction kept 5 bases outside the gene matches. The germline V gene encodes CDR1 SQVTM and CDR2 ANQGSEA.

This clone has just a few counts. The genes are TRBV29-1 and TRBJ1-2; TRBD1 is a possible D gene (6 bases). This CDR3 spans 14 amino acids. V lost 6 bases to trimming and J lost 8 bases, with 22 bases between them. CDR1 and CDR2 (germline): SQVTM, ANQGSEA. The CDR3 nucleotides read TGCAGCGTAGTCCACAGGGCCTCTTCGGGCGGCTACACCTTC. As protein: CSVVHRASSGGYTF.

J is TRBJ1-4 and V is TRBV3-1 (or the pseudogene TRBV3-2); maybe TRBD1 (5 bases). V lost 0 bases and J lost 10, with 6 bases in between. Germline V gene sequence: CDR1 LGHDT, CDR2 YNNKEL (reference sequence). The CDR3 spans 12 residues. The chain's CDR3 is CASSQEGPKLFF. CDR3 in DNA: TGTGCCAGCAGCCAAGAGGGGCCAAAACTGTTTTTT.

This clone was seen a few times. The rearrangement joins TRBV2 to TRBJ1-6, with TRBD1 matching over 7 bases. CDR1 and CDR2 (germline): SNHLY, FYNNEI. Trimming cost V 0 bases and J 7 bases; bases outside gene matches: 3. The length of the CDR3 is 15 residues. For the CDR3, the DNA is TGTGCCAGCAGTGAAGCCCGACAGGGAAATTCACCCCTCCACTTT. This encodes CASSEARQGNSPLHF.

J is TRBJ1-5 and V is TRBV6-5, with D perhaps TRBD1 (5 bases). The CDR3 contains 15 residues. The ends were cut back, 7 bases at V and 5 bases at J, with 18 bases in the middle. Germline assignment: CDR1 MNHEY and CDR2 SVGAGI. The CDR3 DNA reads as TGTGCCAGCACAAAGGGACTGCAAAGTGATCAGCCCCAGCATTTT. Encoded protein: CASTKGLQSDQPQHF.

This chain uses TRBV27 with TRBJ2-5, with a weak D call TRBD1 (5 bases). In germline, CDR1 is MNHEY, CDR2 SMNVEV (reference sequence). The CDR3 loop spans 14 amino acids. The V and J ends lost 8 bases and 2 bases respectively, with 15 bases between them. CDR3 bases: TGTGCCAGCCAGGGCACTGCATTTCAAGAGACCCAGTACTTC. This gives the protein CASQGTAFQETQYF.

The count of this clone is one. V and J are TRBV4-1 and TRBJ2-2, with TRBD1 matching over 7 bases. This CDR3 spans 16 amino acids. Germline loops: CDR1 MGHRA, CDR2 YSYEKL. V was pared by 6 bases and J by 1 base, with 8 bases of the junction left unmatched. The CDR3 spells CASSYSRDRNTGELFF. The CDR3 DNA reads as TGCGCCAGCAGTTACTCCCGGGACAGGAACACCGGGGAGCTGTTTTTT.

The chain combines TRBV28 with TRBJ1-3; D remains ambiguous. The CDR3 consists of 15 residues. Per germline, CDR1 MDHEN and CDR2 SYDVKM. The V end lost 6 bases, the J end lost 0 bases, and 12 bases lay between the germline ends. This CDR3 is CASRSPGNSGNTIYF. The CDR3 region has the DNA TGTGCCAGCAGGTCCCCGGGGAACTCTGGAAACACCATATATTTT. Full variable domain (outside the CDR3, taken from reference TRBV28 and TRBJ1-3): DVKVTQSSRYLVKRTGEKVFLECVQDMDHENMFWYRQDPGLGLRLIYFSYDVKMKEKGDIPEGYSVSREKKERFSLILESASTNQTSMYLCASRSPGNSGNTIYFGEGSWLTVV.

V usage is TRBV24-1 and J usage is TRBJ2-2; 11 bases are a match to TRBD1. V trimming: 7 bases; J trimming: 6 bases; junction bases outside the gene matches: 6. Germline V lookup: CDR1 KGHDR, CDR2 SFDVKD. The CDR3 runs 15 residues. Here the CDR3 reads CATSYGTGGAGELFF. In nucleotides, the CDR3 is TGTGCCACCAGCTATGGGACAGGGGGGGCCGGGGAGCTGTTTTTT.

The chain recombines TRBV7-9 with TRBJ2-1; 8 positions agree with TRBD2. J lost 10 bases, V lost 2 bases, and 10 bases had no gene match. The CDR3 loop spans 15 amino acids. Per germline, CDR1 SEHNR and CDR2 FQNEAQ (reference sequence). CDR3 protein: CASSLLSMAGGEQFF. The CDR3 DNA reads TGTGCCAGCAGCTTACTCTCTATGGCGGGAGGAGAGCAGTTCTTC.

This clone was recorded many times. The chain links TRBV6-5 to TRBJ1-2, with unresolved D. Per germline, CDR1 MNHEY and CDR2 SVGAGI. V lost 5 bases and J 4 bases, leaving 5 bases between the germline ends. CDR3 size: 11 residues. CDR3 coding DNA: TGTGCCAGCAGTAGAGGCTATGGCTACACCTTC. Translated, it gives CASSRGYGYTF.

The chain uses TRBV7-9 and TRBJ1-1; D remains unclear. Deletions cut 5 bases from V and 0 bases from J, with 7 bases between. This CDR3 has 13 residues. Germline lookup yields CDR1 SEHNR and CDR2 FQNEAQ (reference sequence). The CDR3 loop reads CASSAVMNTEAFF. Here the CDR3 DNA reads TGTGCCAGCAGCGCGGTTATGAACACTGAAGCTTTCTTT.

The rearrangement joins TRBV19 to TRBJ2-2, with D possibly TRBD1 on 5 matching bases. Trimming cost V 1 base and J 6 bases, with 18 bases left between them. Germline loops: CDR1 LNHDA, CDR2 SQIVND (reference sequence). This CDR3 has 17 amino acids. The CDR3 nucleotides are TGTGCCAGTAGTATAGCCCCCTTTGGACACGCGCCCGGGGAGCTGTTTTTT. This sequence encodes CASSIAPFGHAPGELFF.

V usage is TRBV7-9 and J usage is TRBJ2-3; no definite D call. Trimming stripped 7 bases from V and 5 bases from J, with 13 bases between. CDR3 length: 13 residues. The germline CDR1 and CDR2 sequences are SEHNR and FQNEAQ (reference sequence). The CDR3 sequence: CASTALYLDTQYF. The CDR3 coding sequence is TGTGCCAGCACCGCACTATACCTAGATACGCAGTATTTT.

This clone has just a few counts. The chain uses TRBV10-3 and TRBJ2-1, with 9 bases that match TRBD2. CDR1 is ENHRY and CDR2 is SYGVKD in the germline V gene. The V and J ends lost 3 bases and 6 bases, in that order; junction bases with no gene match: 3. This CDR3 spans 14 amino acids. CDR3 sequence reads: CAISESSGVNEQFF. In DNA, the CDR3 is TGTGCCATCAGTGAATCTAGCGGGGTCAATGAGCAGTTCTTC.

Only a few counts were recorded for this clone. The rearrangement joins TRBV4-2 to TRBJ1-3, with 8 bases matching TRBD1. V trimming: 6 bases; J trimming: 4 bases; junction bases outside the gene matches: 8. The germline gives CDR1 LGHNA, CDR2 YNFKEQ. This CDR3 comprises 15 residues. Written as DNA, the CDR3 is TGTGCCAGCAGACCCGACAGGGGAAAGGGAAACACCATATATTTT. Translation: CASRPDRGKGNTIYF.

Turning to this clone: This specimen includes other DNA sequences encoding the same CDR3. J is TRBJ1-2 and V is TRBV27, with 9 bases lining up with TRBD1. The V gene end was trimmed by 4 bases and the J gene end by 5 bases; junction bases not matched to a gene: 2. CDR3 length equals 13 residues. CDR1 is MNHEY and CDR2 is SMNVEV in the germline V gene (reference sequence). The chain's CDR3 is CASSWDRDYGYTF. DNA of the CDR3: TGTGCCAGCAGTTGGGACAGGGATTATGGCTACACCTTC.

This chain links TRBV5-1 with TRBJ2-3; TRBD2 is a possible D gene (5 bases). V lost 4 bases, J lost 3 bases, and 12 bases lay in between. The germline CDR1 and CDR2 sequences are SGHRS and YFSETQ. The CDR3 spans 14 residues. Written as DNA, the CDR3 is TGCGCCAGCAGCCCTACTAGGCTGACAGATACGCAGTATTTT. Translation gives CASSPTRLTDTQYF.

The chain combines TRBV6-2 or TRBV6-3 with TRBJ2-1, with TRBD2 as a possible D gene (7 bases). Trimming left V 4 bases short and J 4 bases short, with 14 bases between. The germline gives CDR1 MNHEY, CDR2 SVGEGT. The CDR3 sequence is 15 residues long. The CDR3 loop reads CASSSRRGGYNEQFF. CDR3 in DNA: TGTGCCAGCAGTTCAAGGAGGGGGGGTTACAATGAGCAGTTCTTC.

The rearrangement joins TRBV5-5 to TRBJ2-3, with D possibly TRBD1 on 6 matching bases. CDR3 length: 14 residues. V lost 0 bases, J lost 2 bases, and 7 bases lay in between. Looked up from germline, CDR1 is SGHKS and CDR2 is YYEKEE (reference sequence). CDR3 nucleotides: TGTGCCAGCAGCTTGGAGGGGGTCACAGATACGCAGTATTTT. This sequence encodes CASSLEGVTDTQYF.

The chain carries TRBV27 and TRBJ1-3; perhaps TRBD1 as D (5 bases). The V end was cut by 6 bases, the J end by 4 bases, with 22 bases between. The CDR3 consists of 17 residues. Germline CDR1 is MNHEY and CDR2 is SMNVEV (reference sequence). The CDR3 loop reads CASSHKSPGAGGNTIYF. CDR3 nucleotides: TGTGCCAGCAGCCACAAGAGTCCCGGGGCGGGGGGAAACACCATATATTTT.

There are a few counts of this clone. CDR3 in DNA: TGTGCCAGTAGTATAGGGAGGAGCCCCCGCACAGATACGCAGTATTTT. Translating gives CASSIGRSPRTDTQYF. The J gene is TRBJ2-3, the V gene TRBV19, with TRBD2 as a possible D gene (5 bases). The CDR3 length is 16 residues. The V and J ends lost 1 base and 1 base respectively, with 12 bases between them. From germline, CDR1 is LNHDA and CDR2 SQIVND (reference sequence).

The chain carries TRBV9 and TRBJ2-1; no reliable D call. V dropped 0 bases and J dropped 5 bases, with 12 bases sitting between them. The CDR3 length is 15 residues. Per germline, CDR1 SGDLS and CDR2 YYNGEE. The CDR3 sequence: CASSVDSTYDNEQFF. CDR3 bases: TGTGCCAGCAGCGTAGACAGCACCTACGACAATGAGCAGTTCTTC.

J is TRBJ2-5 and V is TRBV20-1, with TRBD2 identical over 11 bases. V trimming: 3 bases; J trimming: 5 bases; junction bases outside the gene matches: 8. Germline CDR1 and CDR2: DFQATT and SNEGSKA (reference sequence). There are 15 residues in the CDR3. The DNA of the CDR3 is TGCAGTGCTAGTCTCGCTAGCGGGAGGAGGGAGACCCAGTACTTC. Its translation: CSASLASGRRETQYF.